This T cell receptor beta chain was recorded in a study of blood T cell repertoires in COVID-19. Study details: Sites in the United States, Italy and Spain provided acute and convalescent COVID-19 samples.

Germline values: CDR1 MRHNA, CDR2 SNTAGT. The CDR3 is 14 amino acids. V shed 3 bases and J shed 5 bases, with 14 bases lying between them. Assay: immunoSEQ multiplex PCR; the TCRdb copy retains only in-frame clones and omits some. The profile covers more than 30,000 clones, with roughly 94% appearing a single time and under 5% taken by the ten largest. This sequence joins TRBV6-4 and TRBJ2-7; no clear D. Sequencing used peripheral blood. This sequence originates from a human donor with active COVID-19. The donor label of this sample is uncertain. The CDR3 reads CASSEGGHGNEQYF. In DNA form, the CDR3 reads TGTGCCAGCAGTGAAGGTGGGCATGGCAACGAGCAGTACTTC.